Listed below are T cell receptor beta chains from one sample, sequenced in a study of blood T cell repertoires in COVID-19. Assay used: immunoSEQ multiplex PCR; TCRdb lists only in-frame clones, some missing. The repertoire holds 300,000 to 400,000 clones, with roughly 87% as singletons. Sample: PBMCs or T cells enriched from blood (not recorded which). These receptors were collected from a woman between 25 and 40 years old who had recovered from COVID-19. Both conserved end residues are part of each CDR3. The order of the fields is J gene, clone size, D gene, V gene, CDR3 DNA, CDR3 protein. D genes are given only for firm matches. Some rows mark clone size as missing; the rest say once, few, many or name a class of expanded clone.

j_gene: TRBJ2-2
abundance: -
d_gene: -
v_gene: TRBV7-2
CDR3nt: TGTGCCAGCAGTAGCGGTACCAACACCGGGGAGCTGTTTTTT
CDR3aa: CASSSGTNTGELFF

j_gene: TRBJ1-2
abundance: -
d_gene: -
v_gene: TRBV5-1
CDR3nt: TGCGCCAGCAGCCCCCCAGGGGCCGGGGGCTACACCTTC
CDR3aa: CASSPPGAGGYTF

j_gene: TRBJ2-3
abundance: -
d_gene: -
v_gene: TRBV15
CDR3nt: TGTGCCACCAGCAGAGATCAGAGGGGGGGGGCGAATACGCAGTATTTT
CDR3aa: CATSRDQRGGANTQYF

j_gene: TRBJ1-6
abundance: once
d_gene: -
v_gene: TRBV2
CDR3nt: TGTGCCAGCAGTGCGGACACACTCTATAATTCACCCCTCCACTTT
CDR3aa: CASSADTLYNSPLHF

j_gene: TRBJ1-2
abundance: once
d_gene: -
v_gene: TRBV7-2
CDR3nt: TGTGCCAGCAGCTTAGTGTTGGAGTCGAGAGATGGCTACACCTTC
CDR3aa: CASSLVLESRDGYTF

j_gene: TRBJ2-7
abundance: -
d_gene: -
v_gene: TRBV3-1/TRBV3-2
CDR3nt: TGTGCCAGCAGCCGGCAGAGGGGGACAAAGACCTACGAGCAGTACTTC
CDR3aa: CASSRQRGTKTYEQYF

j_gene: TRBJ2-1
abundance: -
d_gene: -
v_gene: TRBV29-1
CDR3nt: TGCAGCGTCCTCACAGGGTACGAGCAGTTCTTC
CDR3aa: CSVLTGYEQFF

j_gene: TRBJ2-7
abundance: many
d_gene: TRBD2
v_gene: TRBV30
CDR3nt: TGTGCCTGGAGCCCCCCCGGGGGGTGGGGGACTCGGGAGCAGTACTTC
CDR3aa: CAWSPPGGWGTREQYF

j_gene: TRBJ1-4
abundance: -
d_gene: -
v_gene: TRBV30
CDR3nt: TGTGCCTCCCAGGGTTCAACTAATGAAAAACTGTTTTTT
CDR3aa: CASQGSTNEKLFF

j_gene: TRBJ1-4
abundance: -
d_gene: TRBD1
v_gene: TRBV5-1
CDR3nt: TGCGCCAGCAGCTCGGGCCTCGGGACAGGGAGTGAAAAACTGTTTTTT
CDR3aa: CASSSGLGTGSEKLFF

j_gene: TRBJ1-2
abundance: -
d_gene: -
v_gene: TRBV28
CDR3nt: TGTGCCAGCAGCTCCGAGGGAGGGAAGTTCCTCTATGGCTACACCTTC
CDR3aa: CASSSEGGKFLYGYTF

j_gene: TRBJ2-5
abundance: -
d_gene: TRBD1
v_gene: TRBV2
CDR3nt: TGTGCCAGCAGGGCTACAGGGGGCACAGAGACCCAGTACTTC
CDR3aa: CASRATGGTETQYF

j_gene: TRBJ1-1
abundance: -
d_gene: -
v_gene: TRBV11-2
CDR3nt: TGTGCCAGCAGCTTAGACCTGACAGCTGAAGCTTTCTTT
CDR3aa: CASSLDLTAEAFF

j_gene: TRBJ2-5
abundance: -
d_gene: TRBD2
v_gene: TRBV24-1
CDR3nt: TGTGCCACCAGCGGGGGGGCTCAAGAGACCCAGTACTTC
CDR3aa: CATSGGAQETQYF

j_gene: TRBJ2-7
abundance: -
d_gene: TRBD1
v_gene: TRBV19
CDR3nt: TGTGCCAGAACCCACGGACAGGGGAAAGACTACGAGCAGTACTTC
CDR3aa: CARTHGQGKDYEQYF

j_gene: TRBJ2-2
abundance: -
d_gene: TRBD2
v_gene: TRBV4-3
CDR3nt: TGCGCCAGCAGCCCCAGACTACCAAGCGGGGGGGCTACCGGGGAGCTGTTTTTT
CDR3aa: CASSPRLPSGGATGELFF

j_gene: TRBJ1-2
abundance: -
d_gene: -
v_gene: TRBV30
CDR3nt: TGTGCCTGGAGTTATGGAGTTAACTATGGCTACACCTTC
CDR3aa: CAWSYGVNYGYTF

j_gene: TRBJ1-4
abundance: -
d_gene: -
v_gene: TRBV11-2
CDR3nt: TGTGCCAGCAGCGTAACAGGGTACGATAATGAAAAACTGTTTTTT
CDR3aa: CASSVTGYDNEKLFF

j_gene: TRBJ1-1
abundance: -
d_gene: TRBD1
v_gene: TRBV10-3
CDR3nt: TGTGCCATCAGTGACCCTCGGGACAGCAGTGTTGAAGCTTTCTTT
CDR3aa: CAISDPRDSSVEAFF

j_gene: TRBJ1-6
abundance: -
d_gene: TRBD1
v_gene: TRBV18
CDR3nt: TGTGCCAGCTCACCTTACGTTTTACAGGGGGCTTCATCTCCCCTCCACTTT
CDR3aa: CASSPYVLQGASSPLHF

j_gene: TRBJ1-1
abundance: -
d_gene: -
v_gene: TRBV2
CDR3nt: TGTGCCAGCAGCGGTACTGAGGACACTGAAGCTTTCTTT
CDR3aa: CASSGTEDTEAFF

j_gene: TRBJ1-5
abundance: -
d_gene: -
v_gene: TRBV6-1
CDR3nt: TGTGCCAGCAGTGAACAGGGTCTTAGCAATCAGCCCCAGCATTTT
CDR3aa: CASSEQGLSNQPQHF

j_gene: TRBJ2-2
abundance: -
d_gene: -
v_gene: TRBV11-3
CDR3nt: TGTGCCAGCAGCTGGCGATATGGGAGCGGGGAGCTGTTTTTT
CDR3aa: CASSWRYGSGELFF

j_gene: TRBJ2-1
abundance: -
d_gene: -
v_gene: TRBV5-1
CDR3nt: TGCGCCAGCAGCTTGGAAGGGTGGCCGGGGGTCTACAATGAGCAGTTCTTC
CDR3aa: CASSLEGWPGVYNEQFF

j_gene: TRBJ2-7
abundance: -
d_gene: TRBD2
v_gene: TRBV3-1/TRBV3-2
CDR3nt: TGTGCCAGCAGCCAAGGGCTAGCGGGGGGGCACGAGCAGTACTTC
CDR3aa: CASSQGLAGGHEQYF

j_gene: TRBJ1-6
abundance: -
d_gene: TRBD1
v_gene: TRBV11-2
CDR3nt: TGTGCCAGCAGCTTAGATCAGGGGGCTTCACCCCTCCACTTT
CDR3aa: CASSLDQGASPLHF

j_gene: TRBJ1-1
abundance: -
d_gene: -
v_gene: TRBV6-5
CDR3nt: TGTGCCAGCAGCGTAATATATGAAGCTTTCTTT
CDR3aa: CASSVIYEAFF

j_gene: TRBJ1-2
abundance: -
d_gene: -
v_gene: TRBV7-9
CDR3nt: TGTGCCAGCAGCTTAGGTCCGGGGGGCTACACCTTC
CDR3aa: CASSLGPGGYTF

j_gene: TRBJ2-3
abundance: -
d_gene: TRBD1
v_gene: TRBV27
CDR3nt: TGTGCCAGCAGTGCTAAGGACAGGGGTACTAGCTCTACGCAGTATTTT
CDR3aa: CASSAKDRGTSSTQYF

j_gene: TRBJ1-5
abundance: -
d_gene: -
v_gene: TRBV4-1
CDR3nt: TGCGCCAGCAGCCAAGAAGGAGGGTTTGATAGCAATCAGCCCCAGCATTTT
CDR3aa: CASSQEGGFDSNQPQHF

j_gene: TRBJ1-2
abundance: -
d_gene: TRBD1
v_gene: TRBV5-8
CDR3nt: TGTGCCAGCAGCGCTAGACAGGGTAGGCCCGCGAATACCTTC
CDR3aa: CASSARQGRPANTF

j_gene: TRBJ2-7
abundance: -
d_gene: TRBD1
v_gene: TRBV6-1
CDR3nt: TGTGCCAGCAGTGAAGTATGGCAGGGGACAGGGACTGAAAAGTACTTC
CDR3aa: CASSEVWQGTGTEKYF

j_gene: TRBJ1-2
abundance: -
d_gene: TRBD1
v_gene: TRBV19
CDR3nt: TGTGCCAGTAGTATACGAGGACAGGGCCATGGCTACACCTTC
CDR3aa: CASSIRGQGHGYTF

j_gene: TRBJ1-4
abundance: -
d_gene: TRBD1
v_gene: TRBV16
CDR3nt: TGTGCCAGCAGAAAGACTCAGGGGGGAAACGAAAAACTGTTTTTT
CDR3aa: CASRKTQGGNEKLFF

j_gene: TRBJ1-2
abundance: -
d_gene: TRBD1
v_gene: TRBV30
CDR3nt: TGTGCCTGGGGGGGGACAGGCAATGGCTACACCTTC
CDR3aa: CAWGGTGNGYTF

j_gene: TRBJ2-7
abundance: -
d_gene: -
v_gene: TRBV7-9
CDR3nt: TGTGCCAGCAGCTTAGGTGGGGCCGACTACGAGCAGTACTTC
CDR3aa: CASSLGGADYEQYF

j_gene: TRBJ2-3
abundance: -
d_gene: -
v_gene: TRBV6-5
CDR3nt: TGTGCCAGCAGGACCCCCCGGGGGAGCACAGATACGCAGTATTTT
CDR3aa: CASRTPRGSTDTQYF

j_gene: TRBJ2-5
abundance: -
d_gene: -
v_gene: TRBV9
CDR3nt: TGTGCCAGCAGCGGTCCTCGCGGTGTCAGCCAAGAGACCCAGTACTTC
CDR3aa: CASSGPRGVSQETQYF

j_gene: TRBJ1-5
abundance: -
d_gene: -
v_gene: TRBV6-2/TRBV6-3
CDR3nt: TGTGCCAGCAGTTATAGTGGCGCGGTTAATCAGCCCCAGCATTTT
CDR3aa: CASSYSGAVNQPQHF

j_gene: TRBJ2-5
abundance: -
d_gene: TRBD2
v_gene: TRBV19
CDR3nt: TGTGCCAGTAGTCTCCTCGGCGAAGGACTAGCCCAAGAGACCCAGTACTTC
CDR3aa: CASSLLGEGLAQETQYF

j_gene: TRBJ1-5
abundance: -
d_gene: TRBD1
v_gene: TRBV30
CDR3nt: TGTGCCTGGAAGACAGGGAATAGCAATCAGCCCCAGCATTTT
CDR3aa: CAWKTGNSNQPQHF

j_gene: TRBJ2-3
abundance: -
d_gene: TRBD2
v_gene: TRBV7-8
CDR3nt: TGTGCCAGCAAAAAATTAGCGGGGGGGCTGGTAGATACGCAGTATTTT
CDR3aa: CASKKLAGGLVDTQYF

j_gene: TRBJ2-1
abundance: -
d_gene: -
v_gene: TRBV24-1
CDR3nt: TGTGCCACCAGTGAGTACCAGGGTTCCTACAATGAGCAGTTCTTC
CDR3aa: CATSEYQGSYNEQFF

j_gene: TRBJ1-4
abundance: -
d_gene: TRBD1
v_gene: TRBV5-1
CDR3nt: TGCGCCAGCAGCCCAAGACAGGGGAATGAAAAACTGTTTTTT
CDR3aa: CASSPRQGNEKLFF

j_gene: TRBJ2-1
abundance: -
d_gene: -
v_gene: TRBV7-2
CDR3nt: TGTGCCAGCAGCTTAGACCCGAGCTCCTACAATGAGCAGTTCTTC
CDR3aa: CASSLDPSSYNEQFF

j_gene: TRBJ2-3
abundance: once
d_gene: TRBD2
v_gene: TRBV5-1
CDR3nt: TGCGCCAGCAGCTTGGAACTAGGACTAGCGGGCACAGATACGCAGTATTTT
CDR3aa: CASSLELGLAGTDTQYF

j_gene: TRBJ1-4
abundance: -
d_gene: -
v_gene: TRBV19
CDR3nt: TGTGCCAGTAGCTTCTCCTTACAGATACCTAATGAAAAACTGTTTTTT
CDR3aa: CASSFSLQIPNEKLFF

j_gene: TRBJ1-1
abundance: few
d_gene: -
v_gene: TRBV5-1
CDR3nt: TGCGCCAGCAGCTTACAGGAGCCCAACACTGAAGCTTTCTTT
CDR3aa: CASSLQEPNTEAFF

j_gene: TRBJ2-6
abundance: -
d_gene: TRBD1
v_gene: TRBV10-3
CDR3nt: TGTGCCATCAGTGAGTCAGGGGGCAGGGGCCTCTCTGGGGCCAACGTCCTGACTTTC
CDR3aa: CAISESGGRGLSGANVLTF

j_gene: TRBJ1-3
abundance: -
d_gene: -
v_gene: TRBV4-3
CDR3nt: TGCGCCAGCAGCAAAAGTGTGGGGAGCTCTGGAAACACCATATATTTT
CDR3aa: CASSKSVGSSGNTIYF

j_gene: TRBJ1-3
abundance: -
d_gene: -
v_gene: TRBV15
CDR3nt: TGTGCCACCAGCAGAGATTCGGCAGGGACTGGAAACACCATATATTTT
CDR3aa: CATSRDSAGTGNTIYF

j_gene: TRBJ2-5
abundance: -
d_gene: TRBD2
v_gene: TRBV2
CDR3nt: TGTGCCAGCAGTGAATCTAGCGGGGGGGCCCAGTACTTC
CDR3aa: CASSESSGGAQYF

j_gene: TRBJ1-3
abundance: -
d_gene: -
v_gene: TRBV7-6
CDR3nt: TGTGCCAGCAGCTTATGGTTCGCGGGAGGAAACACCATATATTTT
CDR3aa: CASSLWFAGGNTIYF

j_gene: TRBJ1-4
abundance: -
d_gene: -
v_gene: TRBV11-2
CDR3nt: TGTGCCAGCAGCTTGGGCAGGGCGGCTGTTGAAAAACTGTTTTTT
CDR3aa: CASSLGRAAVEKLFF

j_gene: TRBJ1-4
abundance: -
d_gene: TRBD1
v_gene: TRBV7-9
CDR3nt: TGTGCCAGCAGCTGGGACAGGGTCCGTGAAAAACTGTTTTTT
CDR3aa: CASSWDRVREKLFF